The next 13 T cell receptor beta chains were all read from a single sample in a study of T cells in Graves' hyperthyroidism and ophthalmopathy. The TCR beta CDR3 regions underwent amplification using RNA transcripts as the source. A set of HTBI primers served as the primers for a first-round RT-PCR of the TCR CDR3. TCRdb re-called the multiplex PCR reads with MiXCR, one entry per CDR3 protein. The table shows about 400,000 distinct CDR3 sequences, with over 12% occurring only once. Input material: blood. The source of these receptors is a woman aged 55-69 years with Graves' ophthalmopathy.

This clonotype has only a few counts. The CDR3 sequence is CASSNPGLAANTGELFF. DNA of the CDR3: TGTGCCAGCAGTAATCCGGGACTAGCGGCGAACACCGGGGAGCTGTTTTTT. The chain is built from TRBV2 and TRBJ2-2; 11 bases align to TRBD2. J gave up 0 bases and V 5 bases, and 5 bases lay outside the gene matches. From germline, CDR1 is SNHLY and CDR2 FYNNEI. There are 17 residues in the CDR3.

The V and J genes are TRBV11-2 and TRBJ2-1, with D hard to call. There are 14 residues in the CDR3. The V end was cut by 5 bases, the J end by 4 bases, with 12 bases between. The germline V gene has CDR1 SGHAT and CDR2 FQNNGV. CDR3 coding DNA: TGTGCCAGCAGCAAGCCCCCACAGTACAATGAGCAGTTCTTC. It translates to CASSKPPQYNEQFF.

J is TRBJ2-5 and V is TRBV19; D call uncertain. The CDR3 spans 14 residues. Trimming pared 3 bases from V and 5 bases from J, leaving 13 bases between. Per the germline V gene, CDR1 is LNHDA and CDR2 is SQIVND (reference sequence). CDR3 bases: TGTGCCAGTAGTATTTTCTGGGGTTCGGAGACCCAGTACTTC. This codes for CASSIFWGSETQYF.

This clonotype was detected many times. Here the CDR3 reads CASSQDSTYTDTQYF. The CDR3 DNA reads as TGTGCCAGCAGCCAAGATTCGACTTACACAGATACGCAGTATTTT. The chain couples TRBV3-1 to TRBJ2-3; D is ambiguous. Trimming pared 0 bases from V and 2 bases from J, leaving 9 bases between. This CDR3 region has 15 residues. CDR1 LGHDT and CDR2 YNNKEL come from the germline V gene (reference sequence).

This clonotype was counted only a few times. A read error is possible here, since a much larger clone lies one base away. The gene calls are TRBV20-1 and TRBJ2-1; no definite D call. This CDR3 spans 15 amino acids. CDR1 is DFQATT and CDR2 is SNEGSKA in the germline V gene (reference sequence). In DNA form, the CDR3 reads TGCCGTGCTAGAGGTCTGGCCCACCTGCTAGATGAGCAGTTCTTC. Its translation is CRARGLAHLLDEQFF.

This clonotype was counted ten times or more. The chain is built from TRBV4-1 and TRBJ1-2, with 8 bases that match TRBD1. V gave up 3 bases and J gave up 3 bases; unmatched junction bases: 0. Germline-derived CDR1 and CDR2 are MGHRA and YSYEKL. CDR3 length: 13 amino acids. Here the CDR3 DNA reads TGCGCCAGCAGCCAGACAGGGGACTATGGCTACACCTTC. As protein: CASSQTGDYGYTF.

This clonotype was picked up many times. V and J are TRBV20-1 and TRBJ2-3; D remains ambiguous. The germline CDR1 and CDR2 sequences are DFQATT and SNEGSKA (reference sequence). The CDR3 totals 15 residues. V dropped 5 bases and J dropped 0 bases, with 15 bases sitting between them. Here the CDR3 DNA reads TGCAGTGCTCCCCGCTTGGGGATAAGCACAGATACGCAGTATTTT. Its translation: CSAPRLGISTDTQYF.

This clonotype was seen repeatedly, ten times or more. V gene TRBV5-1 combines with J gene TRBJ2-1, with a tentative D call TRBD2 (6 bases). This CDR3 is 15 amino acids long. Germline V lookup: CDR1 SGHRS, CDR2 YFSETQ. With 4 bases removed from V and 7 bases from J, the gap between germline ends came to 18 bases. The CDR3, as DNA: TGCGCCAGCAGCCTGGCAGGTAGCGGCGGGAATGAGCAGTTCTTC. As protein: CASSLAGSGGNEQFF.

The CDR3 bases are TGTGCCAGCAGTTGGACTAGGGGGGAGACCCAGTACTTC. Amino acid sequence: CASSWTRGETQYF. The chain joins TRBV28 to TRBJ2-5, with D perhaps matching TRBD2 (7 bases). V was trimmed by 4 bases and J by 5 bases, leaving 11 bases between them. CDR1 and CDR2 (germline): MDHEN, SYDVKM. This CDR3 comprises 13 residues.

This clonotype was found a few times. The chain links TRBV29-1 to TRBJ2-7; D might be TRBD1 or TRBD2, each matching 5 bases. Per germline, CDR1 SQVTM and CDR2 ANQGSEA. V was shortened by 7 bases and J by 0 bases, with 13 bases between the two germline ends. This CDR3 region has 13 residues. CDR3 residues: CSAGTGSSYEQYF. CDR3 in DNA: TGCAGCGCCGGGACGGGGAGCTCCTACGAGCAGTACTTC.

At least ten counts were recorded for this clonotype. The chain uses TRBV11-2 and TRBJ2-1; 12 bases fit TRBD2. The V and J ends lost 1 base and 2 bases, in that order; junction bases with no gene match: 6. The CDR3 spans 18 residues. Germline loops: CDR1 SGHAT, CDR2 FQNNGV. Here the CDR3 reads CASSLGLAGGPPYNEQFF. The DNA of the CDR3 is TGTGCCAGCAGCTTAGGTCTAGCGGGAGGGCCACCCTACAATGAGCAGTTCTTC.

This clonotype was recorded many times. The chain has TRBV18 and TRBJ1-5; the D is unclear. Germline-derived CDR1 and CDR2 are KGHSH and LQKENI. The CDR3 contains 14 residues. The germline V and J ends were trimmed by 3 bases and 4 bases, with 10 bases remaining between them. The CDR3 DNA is TGTGCCAGCTCACCCAGGACCCAAAATCAGCCCCAGCATTTT. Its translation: CASSPRTQNQPQHF.

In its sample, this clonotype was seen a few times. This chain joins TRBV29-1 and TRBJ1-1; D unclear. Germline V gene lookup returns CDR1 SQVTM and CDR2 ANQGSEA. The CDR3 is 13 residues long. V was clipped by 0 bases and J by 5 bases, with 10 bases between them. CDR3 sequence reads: CSVEDQRWTEAFF. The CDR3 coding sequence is TGCAGCGTTGAAGATCAGAGGTGGACTGAAGCTTTCTTT.